Sequencing of this TCR beta chain was carried out in a study of memory CD4+ T cells and cytomegalovirus serostatus. As for the study in general: Of the healthy Belgian adults, 9 were CMV seropositive and about two dozen seronegative.

Under the authors' procedure: After removing out-of-frame reads, 2,204,828 distinct TCRbeta sequences remained. Only in-frame clones appear in the TCRdb table, and some are missing; sequencing was by immunoSEQ multiplex PCR. The V and J calls and the clone size are those of that table, but D and trimming were determined from the DNA. Here the sample spans about 82,000 clones, around 80% being singletons. A remark on this clone: What it binds is unknown.

V shed 2 bases and J 4 bases; nucleotides not matched to a gene: 7. Germline CDR1 and CDR2: SEHNR and FQNEAQ (reference sequence). This CDR3 has 15 residues. Single viable CD3+CD4+CD8-CD45RO+ cells were sorted as the memory CD4+ T cells. Study conclusions and caveats: Repertoires predicted CMV serostatus with median bootstrapped AUC of about 0.95. Suggested: most of the CMV-linked TCR signature lies in CD4+ memory cells.

The sequence derives from an adult in good health and CMV-seronegative. Material for sequencing was memory CD4+ T cells from blood. This chain links TRBV7-9 with TRBJ1-2, with 7 bases fitting TRBD1. CDR3 region: CASSLSGQPIYGYTF. In DNA form, the CDR3 reads TGTGCCAGCAGCTTATCGGGACAGCCAATCTATGGCTACACCTTC.